The text below deals with one T cell receptor beta chain. Its recognized antigen is unknown. Base qualities were left out, and no much larger clone turns up one base away. Patients with ophthalmopathy had moderately to severely active disease, with a Clinical Activity Score of 3 or more, a NOSPECS grade of 4 or more, and a disease duration of less than 3 months. Patients with other autoimmune diseases, uncontrolled infections, pregnancy or lactation were excluded. Diagnosis relied on clinical symptoms, serum thyroxine, TRAb, thyroid ultrasound and orbital computed tomography. Using Ficoll-Paque density gradient centrifugation, PBMCs were isolated from 9.5 to 10 ml of fresh peripheral blood. Total RNA was extracted using Trizol reagent, and RNA quality was checked on an Agilent 2100 Bioanalyzer. The source of the sample is a study of Graves' ophthalmopathy and Graves' hyperthyroidism (dated by TCRdb to between 2018 and 2020). General notes on the study: Peripheral blood was collected at initial diagnosis, prior to any treatment. To tell Graves' ophthalmopathy apart from Graves' hyperthyroidism, and to predict which patients would progress to ophthalmopathy, the study relied on TCR beta repertoire signatures. An independent validation cohort was composed of some 19 hyperthyroidism patients and 17 patients who later progressed from hyperthyroidism to ophthalmopathy. After sampling, hyperthyroidism patients received methimazole starting at 30 mg daily, and ophthalmopathy patients received high-dose intravenous methylprednisolone. To explore V-J signatures that distinguish ophthalmopathy from hyperthyroidism, a discovery set of 100 patients was enrolled, made up of about 40 with ophthalmopathy and 57 with stable hyperthyroidism. T-cell repertoires of thyroid tissue and blood were compared in more than five hyperthyroidism patients. In total, some 130 blood samples were TCR-sequenced: fewer than 50 ophthalmopathy, some 72 hyperthyroidism and some 17 hyperthyroidism-to-ophthalmopathy patients.

Overall study results and their limits: The 13-signature model separated ophthalmopathy from stable hyperthyroidism with around 90% sensitivity and almost 84% specificity in cross-validation, and 80%/75% in the test set. In validation, the model predicted ophthalmopathy progression with 70.59% sensitivity and roughly 72% specificity; about a dozen predicted patients were CT-confirmed with GO in a median of approximately 6.5 months. Most expanded thyroid clonotypes with frequency above 0.001 were also detected in blood, suggesting blood repertoires may reflect the thyroid immune response. Sample size was not statistically predetermined, and group allocation was not concealed from the investigators.

V gives up 3 bases and J gives up 11 bases, and the segment between their germline ends measures 19 bases. From its cysteine to its phenylalanine, the CDR3 spans 14 amino acids. Only the CDR3 DNA stays, 42 bases, in frame from base 1. Per the germline V gene (reference sequence), SEHNR is the CDR1 and FQNEAQ is the CDR2. For repertoire sequencing, TCR beta CDR3 regions were amplified from RNA transcripts. The first round was an RT-PCR using HTBI primers with the Qiagen OneStep RT-PCR kit, and this first round was followed by a second-round multiplex PCR, then size selection and purification. Libraries were sequenced paired-end with 100 bp reads on an Illumina HiSeq2000. On the study's bioinformatics: SOAPnuke was used for read processing, and reads with adapters, uncalled bases, a mean Phred below 15, or no exact constant-primer or identifier match were discarded. High-quality paired reads were merged with COPE v1.2.5. Clonotypes were defined as unique nucleotide sequences and were aligned to IMGT TRB V, D and J references using MiTCR v1.1. Only V-J combinations with frequency above 0.0001 were analysed, covering 99% to 99.2% of repertoires. A TCR clonal expansion and chaos score per V-J combination was defined as the ratio of F50 clonal expansion to chaos observed in the TCRdist matrix. Features were reduced by Welch's t-statistics and random forest to around 14 V-J combinations, which fed a naive Bayes classifier. The Morisita-Horn index was used to measure how similar the thyroid and blood repertoires were. TCRdb itself trimmed the public reads at Q25 with fastp, ran MiXCR and retained productive beta chains. Duplicate CDR3 protein sequences are folded into a single record with the most common DNA and genes. The V and J calls here are based on TCRdb, not the publication. This sample lists under 350,000 distinct CDR3 sequences; around a sixth were detected once. About 12% of the sample lies in the top ten.

Sequences were obtained from peripheral blood. The TCR sequence derives from an adult man with Graves' ophthalmopathy. The V and J segments used are TRBV7-9 and TRBJ1-1; the D gene is unclear. For the CDR3, the sequence is CASSFREPGYGAFF. Read as DNA, the sequence is TGTGCCAGCAGCTTTCGGGAACCGGGATACGGGGCTTTCTTT. Reference TRBV7-9 and TRBJ1-1 proteins supply the regions before and after the CDR3; the full variable domain is: DTGVSQNPRHKITKRGQNVTFRCDPISEHNRLYWYRQTLGQGPEFLTYFQNEAQLEKSRLLSDRFSAERPKGSFSTLEIQRTEQGDSAMYLCASSFREPGYGAFFGQGTRLTVV.